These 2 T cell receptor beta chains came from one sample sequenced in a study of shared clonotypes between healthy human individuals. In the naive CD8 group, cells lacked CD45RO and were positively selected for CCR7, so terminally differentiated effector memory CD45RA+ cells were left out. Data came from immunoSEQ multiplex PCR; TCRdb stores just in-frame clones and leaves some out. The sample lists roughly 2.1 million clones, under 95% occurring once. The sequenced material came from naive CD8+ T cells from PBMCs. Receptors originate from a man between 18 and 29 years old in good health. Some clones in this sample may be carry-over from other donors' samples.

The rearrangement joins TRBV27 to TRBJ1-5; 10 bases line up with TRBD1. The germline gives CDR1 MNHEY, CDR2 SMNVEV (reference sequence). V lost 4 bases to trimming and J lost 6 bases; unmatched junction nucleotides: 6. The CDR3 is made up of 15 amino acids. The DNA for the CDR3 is TGTGCCAGCAGTTCCGGGACAGGGGCCGCTCAGCCCCAGCATTTT. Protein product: CASSSGTGAAQPQHF.

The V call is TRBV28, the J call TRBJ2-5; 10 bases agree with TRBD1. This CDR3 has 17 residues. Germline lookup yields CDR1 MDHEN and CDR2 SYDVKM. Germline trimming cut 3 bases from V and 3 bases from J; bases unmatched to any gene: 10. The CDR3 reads CASSFWDRGQEEETQYF. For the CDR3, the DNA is TGTGCCAGCAGTTTCTGGGACAGGGGCCAAGAGGAAGAGACCCAGTACTTC.